This is a list of T cell receptor beta chains from one sample in a study of T cell repertoires in cytomegalovirus infection. MiXCR was run by TCRdb on the reads, yielding one entry per CDR3 protein. The sample shows 300,000 or so distinct CDR3 sequences, about 25% of them seen only once. Sequencing was done on a sample of PBMCs. The source is a human donor in good health (CMV status not recorded). Some clones in this sample may be carry-over from other donors' samples. Both conserved end residues are part of each CDR3. The D gene is left open where the match is weak. Size values are once, few and many counts, or a class for expanded clones, and some rows have none.

clone size | D gene | J gene | V gene | CDR3 DNA | CDR3 protein
few | NA | TRBJ1-1 | TRBV20-1 | TGCAGTGCTAGGGACGCCTTGAACACTGAAGCTTTCTTT | CSARDALNTEAFF
NA | NA | TRBJ1-6 | TRBV7-2 | TGTGCCAGCAGCTTTACAGAGGGTAGTTCACCCCTCCACTTT | CASSFTEGSSPLHF
many | TRBD1 | TRBJ1-3 | TRBV7-9 | TGTGCCAGCAGCCTAACGCACTGGGACAGGGACTCTGGAAACACCATATATTTT | CASSLTHWDRDSGNTIYF
few | NA | TRBJ2-2 | TRBV10-3 | TGTGCCATCAGACCTCCCACCGGGGAGCTGTTTTTT | CAIRPPTGELFF
NA | NA | TRBJ2-5 | TRBV25-1 | TGTGCCAGCAGTGAGGCTTCCCAAGAGACCCAGTACTTC | CASSEASQETQYF
many | TRBD2 | TRBJ2-2 | TRBV7-2 | TGTGCCAGCAGCCCACCGGGACTAAATTACGGGGAGCTGTTTTTT | CASSPPGLNYGELFF
many | NA | TRBJ2-1 | TRBV7-2 | TGTGCCAGCAGCCCCCAGCGGGTCTCATACAATGAGCAGTTCTTC | CASSPQRVSYNEQFF
NA | NA | TRBJ2-6 | TRBV4-2 | TGTGCCAGCAATACCGGGGCAACTGGGGCCAACGTCCTGACTTTC | CASNTGATGANVLTF
many | NA | TRBJ1-1 | TRBV7-2 | TGTGCCAGCAGCGAGCGACAGTACACTGAAGCTTTCTTT | CASSERQYTEAFF
many | TRBD1 | TRBJ2-1 | TRBV7-2 | TGTGCCAGCAGCAATCCGACAGGGTCCAATGAGCAGTTCTTC | CASSNPTGSNEQFF
many | TRBD1 | TRBJ1-6 | TRBV12-3/TRBV12-4 | TGTGCCAGCAGTTCATGGACAGGGGATAATTCACCCCTCCACTTT | CASSSWTGDNSPLHF
few | NA | TRBJ2-2 | TRBV11-2 | TGTGCCAGCAGTCCCGCCCTGAATGGGGAGCTGTTTTTT | CASSPALNGELFF
NA | TRBD1 | TRBJ2-6 | TRBV28 | TGTGCCAGCAGCACGGACAGGGCGTCCTCTGGGGCCAACGTCCTGACTTTC | CASSTDRASSGANVLTF
NA | TRBD1 | TRBJ1-2 | TRBV7-2 | TGTGCCAGCAGGCGGACAGGGGTTACCTATGGCTACACCTTC | CASRRTGVTYGYTF
few | NA | TRBJ1-2 | TRBV20-1 | TGCAGTGCTCTCGGAGGGGAGTTTACGGCTGGCTACACCTTC | CSALGGEFTAGYTF
few | TRBD1 | TRBJ1-2 | TRBV18 | TGTGCCAGCTCGCGAGACAGGGATGGCTACACCTTC | CASSRDRDGYTF
few | TRBD1 | TRBJ1-5 | TRBV27 | TGTGCCAGCAGTCCCCTGGTAGGACAGGGGGGGAATCAGCCCCAGCATTTT | CASSPLVGQGGNQPQHF
few | NA | TRBJ1-5 | TRBV29-1 | TGCAGCGTGGGGACGGATCAGCCCCAGCATTTT | CSVGTDQPQHF
many | NA | TRBJ1-1 | TRBV7-2 | TGTGCCAGCAGCGTAGGGCGGACTGAAGCTTTCTTT | CASSVGRTEAFF
NA | NA | TRBJ2-7 | TRBV7-9 | TGTGCCAGCAGCCCCCCGGGGAGTAGCGACGAGCAGTACTTC | CASSPPGSSDEQYF
many | NA | TRBJ2-3 | TRBV7-6 | TGTGCCAGCAGCTTAGCCATAAGCCACAGTGGGCCAGATACGCAGTATTTT | CASSLAISHSGPDTQYF
NA | NA | TRBJ2-1 | TRBV5-5 | TGTGCCAGCAGCCCAGCGGCCTACAATGAGCAGTTCTTC | CASSPAAYNEQFF
NA | TRBD1 | TRBJ1-2 | TRBV24-1 | TGTGCCACTGGGTCTGGACAGGACTATGGCTACACCTTC | CATGSGQDYGYTF
NA | NA | TRBJ2-1 | TRBV6-1 | TGTGCCAGCAGTGCGACGGCCTCCTACAATGAGCAGTTCTTC | CASSATASYNEQFF
few | TRBD2 | TRBJ2-1 | TRBV11-2 | TGTGCCAGCAAACCTGGACTAGCGGGAGGCAATGAGCAGTTCTTC | CASKPGLAGGNEQFF
NA | TRBD1 | TRBJ2-5 | TRBV20-1 | TGCAGTGCTAGAGATTTGTCAGGGGGAACGGAGACCCAGTACTTC | CSARDLSGGTETQYF